The clone carrying this T cell receptor beta chain appeared a single time. This sample is drawn from a study of blood T cell repertoires in COVID-19. In the study overall: The study drew acute and convalescent COVID-19 samples from the United States, Italy and Spain. T cells, B-cell-depleted T cells, or PBMCs supplied cDNA or gDNA.

Original handling: Counts of nucleated cells, estimated from reference gene primer amplification, were obtained. Repertoires were generated with immunoSEQ multiplex PCR, while TCRdb's copy carries only in-frame clones and drops some. That table supplies the V and J calls and clone size; D and trimming were determined from the DNA. The data contain around 250,000 clones, around 91% of them singletons. The junction had 2 bases not matched to a gene; V was cut back by 5 bases and J by 1 base. Germline V CDR1 and CDR2: SGHVS, FQNEAQ. The CDR3 has 16 residues. This TCR came from a woman aged 55-69 years with COVID-19, enrolled during active disease. V usage is TRBV7-8 and J usage is TRBJ2-3; 14 bases line up with TRBD2. The sample comprised peripheral blood. The CDR3 sequence is CASSRTSGGRTDTQYF. CDR3 DNA: TGTGCCAGCAGCAGGACTAGCGGGGGGCGCACAGATACGCAGTATTTT.